These T cell receptor beta chains were read from a single sample in a study of HIV-infected patients and healthy controls. TCRdb recomputed calls from the 5' RACE reads with MiXCR, one row per CDR3 protein. This repertoire shows 60,000 to 70,000 distinct CDR3 sequences, 15% to 20% found once; its top ten account for 1.4% to 1.5%. Material: CD4+ T cells from blood. All receptors derive from a human donor in good health. Each CDR3 is given with its conserved first and last residue. A D gene is named only where the DNA matches it firmly. Size values are once, few and many counts, or a class for expanded clones, and some rows have none.

size,V,D,J,CDR3,DNA
NA,TRBV29-1,TRBD1,TRBJ1-1,CSAAPGQANTEAFF,TGCAGCGCCGCCCCGGGACAGGCGAACACTGAAGCTTTCTTT
few,TRBV4-1,NA,TRBJ2-7,CASSQEPGPPPYEQYF,TGCGCCAGCAGCCAAGAACCGGGCCCCCCACCGTACGAGCAGTACTTC
NA,TRBV10-3,NA,TRBJ1-4,CAISESGIPNEKLFF,TGTGCCATCAGTGAGTCGGGGATCCCCAATGAAAAACTGTTTTTT
many,TRBV12-3/TRBV12-4,NA,TRBJ2-5,CASSGRAGPGAQYF,TGTGCCAGCAGTGGACGGGCAGGGCCTGGGGCCCAGTACTTC
NA,TRBV6-5,NA,TRBJ1-5,CASSQGGQPQHF,TGTGCCAGCAGCCAGGGAGGTCAGCCCCAGCATTTT
NA,TRBV7-8,TRBD1,TRBJ1-2,CASSHYGQGAVYTF,TGTGCCAGCAGCCACTACGGACAGGGGGCGGTCTACACCTTC
many,TRBV5-1,NA,TRBJ1-1,CASSLFGEGNTEAFF,TGCGCCAGCAGCTTGTTCGGGGAAGGGAACACTGAAGCTTTCTTT
NA,TRBV6-5,TRBD1,TRBJ1-2,CASSYNSEGAAGYTF,TGTGCCAGCAGTTACAATTCGGAGGGGGCGGCTGGCTACACCTTC
few,TRBV29-1,TRBD1,TRBJ1-1,CSVSLQGATEAFF,TGCAGCGTTTCTTTACAGGGGGCGACTGAAGCTTTCTTT
NA,TRBV18,TRBD1,TRBJ1-5,CASSGTGGLEPQHF,TGTGCCAGCTCCGGGACAGGGGGCTTGGAGCCCCAGCATTTT
NA,TRBV5-1,NA,TRBJ2-5,CASSLDGGQETQYF,TGCGCCAGCAGCTTGGACGGGGGCCAAGAGACCCAGTACTTC
many,TRBV3-1,TRBD2,TRBJ2-2,CASSQEGMVAGGPTGELFF,TGTGCCAGCAGCCAAGAAGGGATGGTCGCGGGAGGGCCCACCGGGGAGCTGTTTTTT
many,TRBV6-5,TRBD1,TRBJ1-2,CASSYRGGYGYTF,TGTGCCAGCAGCTACAGGGGTGGCTATGGCTACACCTTC
many,TRBV29-1,NA,TRBJ1-1,CSVSRSENTEAFF,TGCAGCGTTTCCCGGTCGGAGAACACTGAAGCTTTCTTT
NA,TRBV29-1,TRBD1,TRBJ1-1,CSVTGLNTEAFF,TGCAGCGTGACAGGGTTGAACACTGAAGCTTTCTTT
few,TRBV11-2,NA,TRBJ2-3,CASSLDRDTQYF,TGTGCCAGCAGCTTAGACAGGGATACGCAGTATTTT